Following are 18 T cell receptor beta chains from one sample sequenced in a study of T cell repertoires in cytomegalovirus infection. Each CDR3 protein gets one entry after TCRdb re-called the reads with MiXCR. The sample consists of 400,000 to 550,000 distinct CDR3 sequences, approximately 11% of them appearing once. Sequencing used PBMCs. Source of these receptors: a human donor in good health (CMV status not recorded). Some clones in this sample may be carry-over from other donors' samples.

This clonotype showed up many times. For the CDR3, the DNA is TGCGCCAGCAAAACCGGGACTAGAAGTAACAATGAGCAGTTCTTC. This translates into CASKTGTRSNNEQFF. This chain uses TRBV5-1 with TRBJ2-1; 8 nucleotides agree with TRBD2. Germline lookup yields CDR1 SGHRS and CDR2 YFSETQ. This CDR3 region has 15 residues. Trimming at V came to 6 bases and at J to 5 bases, leaving 10 bases not matched to a gene. Supplemented by reference TRBV5-1 and TRBJ2-1, the full variable domain reads KAGVTQTPRYLIKTRGQQVTLSCSPISGHRSVSWYQQTPGQGLQFLFEYFSETQRNKGNFPGRFSGRQFSNSRSEMNVSTLELGDSALYLCASKTGTRSNNEQFFGPGTRLTVL.

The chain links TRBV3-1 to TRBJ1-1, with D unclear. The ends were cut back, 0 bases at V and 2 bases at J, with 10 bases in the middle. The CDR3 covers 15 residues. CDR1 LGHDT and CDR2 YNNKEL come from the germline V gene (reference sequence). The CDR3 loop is CASSQERISNTEAFF. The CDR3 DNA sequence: TGTGCCAGCAGCCAAGAGAGGATCTCAAACACTGAAGCTTTCTTT. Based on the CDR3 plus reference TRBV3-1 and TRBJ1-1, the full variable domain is DTAVSQTPKYLVTQMGNDKSIKCEQNLGHDTMYWYKQDSKKFLKIMFSYNNKELIINETVPNRFSPKSPDKAHLNLHINSLELGDSAVYFCASSQERISNTEAFFGQGTRLTVV.

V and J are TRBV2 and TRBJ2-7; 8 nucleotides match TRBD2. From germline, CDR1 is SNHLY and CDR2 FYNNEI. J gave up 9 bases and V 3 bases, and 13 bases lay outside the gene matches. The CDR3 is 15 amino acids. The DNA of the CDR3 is TGTGCCAGCAGTGAGGAGGCTAGCGGGTATGAAGGGCAGTACTTC. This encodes CASSEEASGYEGQYF.

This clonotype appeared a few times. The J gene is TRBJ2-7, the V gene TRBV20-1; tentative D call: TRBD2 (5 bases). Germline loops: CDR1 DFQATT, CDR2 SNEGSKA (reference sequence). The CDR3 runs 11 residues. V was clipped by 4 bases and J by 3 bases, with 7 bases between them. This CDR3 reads CSATRDYEQYF. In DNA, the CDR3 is TGCAGTGCTACCCGGGACTACGAGCAGTACTTC.

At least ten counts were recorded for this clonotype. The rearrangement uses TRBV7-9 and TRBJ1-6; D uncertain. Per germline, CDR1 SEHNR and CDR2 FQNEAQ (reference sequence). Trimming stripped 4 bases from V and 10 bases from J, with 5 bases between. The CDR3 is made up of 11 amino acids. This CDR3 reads CASSSDSPLHF. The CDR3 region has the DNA TGTGCCAGCAGCTCCGACTCACCCCTCCACTTT.

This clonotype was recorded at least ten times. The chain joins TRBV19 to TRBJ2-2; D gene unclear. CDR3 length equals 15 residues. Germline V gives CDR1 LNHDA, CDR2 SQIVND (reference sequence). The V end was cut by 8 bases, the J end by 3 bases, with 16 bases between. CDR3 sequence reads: CASGVGGRDTGELFF. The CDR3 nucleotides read TGTGCCAGTGGTGTCGGCGGTCGGGACACCGGGGAGCTGTTTTTT.

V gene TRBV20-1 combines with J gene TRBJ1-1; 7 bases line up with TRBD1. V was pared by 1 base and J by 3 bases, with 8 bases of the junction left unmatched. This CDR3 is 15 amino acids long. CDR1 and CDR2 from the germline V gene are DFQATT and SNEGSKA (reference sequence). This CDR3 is CSARASAGGDTEAFF. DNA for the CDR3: TGCAGTGCTAGAGCCTCGGCAGGGGGGGACACTGAAGCTTTCTTT.

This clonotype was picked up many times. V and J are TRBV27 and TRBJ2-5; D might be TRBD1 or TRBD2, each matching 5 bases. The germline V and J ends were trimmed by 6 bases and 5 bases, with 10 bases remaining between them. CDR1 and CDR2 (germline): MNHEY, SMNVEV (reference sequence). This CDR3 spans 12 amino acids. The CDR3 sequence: CASRGRGETQYF. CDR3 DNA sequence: TGTGCCAGCAGAGGACGGGGCGAGACCCAGTACTTC.

The CDR3 spells CSAREPSGGGTDTQYF. CDR3 in DNA: TGCAGTGCTAGAGAGCCTAGCGGGGGGGGCACAGATACGCAGTATTTT. V gene TRBV20-1 combines with J gene TRBJ2-3; 12 nucleotides line up with TRBD2. Per germline, CDR1 DFQATT and CDR2 SNEGSKA (reference sequence). This CDR3 has 16 amino acids. Trimming took 0 bases from V and 1 from J; bases not matched to a gene: 2.

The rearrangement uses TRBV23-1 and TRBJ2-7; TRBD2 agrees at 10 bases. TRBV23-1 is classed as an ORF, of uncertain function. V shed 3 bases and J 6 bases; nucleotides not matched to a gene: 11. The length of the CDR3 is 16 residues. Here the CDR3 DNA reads TGCGCCAGCAGTCAGCCCGGGACTAGCGACCTCCTCGAGCAGTACTTC. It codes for CASSQPGTSDLLEQYF.

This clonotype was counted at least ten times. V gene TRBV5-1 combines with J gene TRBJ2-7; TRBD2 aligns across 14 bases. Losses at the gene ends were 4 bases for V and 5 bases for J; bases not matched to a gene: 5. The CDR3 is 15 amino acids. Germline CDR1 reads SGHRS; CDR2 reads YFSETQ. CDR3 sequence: CASSQGTSGGNEQYF. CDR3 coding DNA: TGCGCCAGCAGCCAGGGGACTAGCGGGGGAAACGAGCAGTACTTC.

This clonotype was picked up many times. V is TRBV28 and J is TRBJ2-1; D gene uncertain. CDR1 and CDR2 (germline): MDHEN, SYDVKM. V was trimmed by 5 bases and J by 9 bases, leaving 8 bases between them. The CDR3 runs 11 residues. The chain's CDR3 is CASSPTSEQFF. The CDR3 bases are TGTGCCAGCAGTCCAACGAGTGAGCAGTTCTTC.

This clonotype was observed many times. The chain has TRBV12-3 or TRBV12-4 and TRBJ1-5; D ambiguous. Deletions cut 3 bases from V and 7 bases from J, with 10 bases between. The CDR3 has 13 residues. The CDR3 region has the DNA TGTGCCAGCAGTTTCGGTGGAGAGCAGCCCCAGCATTTT. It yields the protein CASSFGGEQPQHF.

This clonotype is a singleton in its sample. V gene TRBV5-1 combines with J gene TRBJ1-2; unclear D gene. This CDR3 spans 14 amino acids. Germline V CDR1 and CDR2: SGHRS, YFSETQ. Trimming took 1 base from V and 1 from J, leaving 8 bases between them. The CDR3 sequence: CASSLRQLNYGYTF. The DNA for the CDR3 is TGCGCCAGCAGCTTGCGGCAGCTTAACTATGGCTACACCTTC.

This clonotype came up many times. CDR3 DNA sequence: TGCAGTGCTAGAGATAGGAGGGAGAAAACCAAAAACATTCAGTACTTC. It translates to CSARDRREKTKNIQYF. The chain is built from TRBV20-1 and TRBJ2-4; TRBD2 might be the D (6 bases). The CDR3 spans 16 residues. The germline V gene has CDR1 DFQATT and CDR2 SNEGSKA (reference sequence). The V gene lost 0 bases and the J gene lost 2 bases, with 14 bases spanning the gap.

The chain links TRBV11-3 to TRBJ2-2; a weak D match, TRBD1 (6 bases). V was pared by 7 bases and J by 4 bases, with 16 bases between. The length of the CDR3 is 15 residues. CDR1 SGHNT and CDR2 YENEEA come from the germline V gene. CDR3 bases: TGTGCCAGCAACCCAGGGCAGGGGAGCACCGGGGAGCTGTTTTTT. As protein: CASNPGQGSTGELFF.

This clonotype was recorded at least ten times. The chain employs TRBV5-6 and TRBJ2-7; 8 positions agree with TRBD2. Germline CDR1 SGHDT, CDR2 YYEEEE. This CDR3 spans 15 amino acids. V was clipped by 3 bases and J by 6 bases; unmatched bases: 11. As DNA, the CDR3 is TGTGCCAGCAGCTCTCGGGGAGCGGGAGTGGCCGAGCAGTACTTC. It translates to CASSSRGAGVAEQYF.

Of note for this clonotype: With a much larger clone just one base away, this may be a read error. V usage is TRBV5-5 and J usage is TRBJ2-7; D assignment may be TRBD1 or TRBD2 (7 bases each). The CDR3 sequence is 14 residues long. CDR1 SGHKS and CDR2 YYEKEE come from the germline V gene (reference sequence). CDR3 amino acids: CDSSGTDKFYEQYF. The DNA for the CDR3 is TGTGACAGCAGCGGGACAGATAAGTTCTACGAGCAGTACTTC.